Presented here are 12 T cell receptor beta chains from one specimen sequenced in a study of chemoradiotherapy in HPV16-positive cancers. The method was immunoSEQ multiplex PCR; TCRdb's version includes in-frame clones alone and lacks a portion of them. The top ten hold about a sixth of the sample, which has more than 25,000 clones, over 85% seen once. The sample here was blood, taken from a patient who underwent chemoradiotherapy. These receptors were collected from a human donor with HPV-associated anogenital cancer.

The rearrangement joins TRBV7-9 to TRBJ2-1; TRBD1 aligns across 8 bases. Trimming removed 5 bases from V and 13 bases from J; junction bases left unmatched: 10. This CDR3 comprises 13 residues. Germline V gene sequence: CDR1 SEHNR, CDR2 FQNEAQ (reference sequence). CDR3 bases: TGTGCCAGCAGCCTCCCCGAGACAGGGGCACAGTTCTTC. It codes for CASSLPETGAQFF.

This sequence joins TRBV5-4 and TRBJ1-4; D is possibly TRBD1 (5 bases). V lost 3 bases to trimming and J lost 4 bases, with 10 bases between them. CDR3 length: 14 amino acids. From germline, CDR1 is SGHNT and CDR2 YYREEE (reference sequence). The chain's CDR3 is CASSSGTLNEKLFF. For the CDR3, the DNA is TGTGCCAGCAGCTCCGGGACCCTTAATGAAAAACTGTTTTTT. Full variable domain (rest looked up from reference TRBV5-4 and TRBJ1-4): ETGVTQSPTHLIKTRGQQVTLRCSSQSGHNTVSWYQQALGQGPQFIFQYYREEENGRGNFPPRFSGLQFPNYSSELNVNALELDDSALYLCASSSGTLNEKLFFGSGTQLSVL.

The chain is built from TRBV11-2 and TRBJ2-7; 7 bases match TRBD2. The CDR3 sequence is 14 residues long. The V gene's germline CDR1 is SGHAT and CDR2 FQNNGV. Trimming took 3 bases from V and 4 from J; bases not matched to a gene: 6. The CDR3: CASSFGGRPYEQYF. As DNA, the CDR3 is TGTGCCAGCAGCTTCGGCGGGAGACCTTACGAGCAGTACTTC.

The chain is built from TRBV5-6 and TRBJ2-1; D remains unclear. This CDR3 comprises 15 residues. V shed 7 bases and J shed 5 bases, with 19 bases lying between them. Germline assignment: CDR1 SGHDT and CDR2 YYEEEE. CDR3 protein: CASRVGYLDHNEQFF. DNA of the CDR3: TGTGCCAGCCGGGTAGGCTATTTGGACCACAATGAGCAGTTCTTC.

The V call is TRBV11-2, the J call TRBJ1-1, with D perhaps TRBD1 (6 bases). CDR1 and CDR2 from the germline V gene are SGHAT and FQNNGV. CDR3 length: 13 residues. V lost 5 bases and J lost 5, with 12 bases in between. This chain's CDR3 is CASSPERGTEAFF. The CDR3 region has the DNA TGTGCCAGCAGCCCCGAAAGGGGGACTGAAGCTTTCTTT.

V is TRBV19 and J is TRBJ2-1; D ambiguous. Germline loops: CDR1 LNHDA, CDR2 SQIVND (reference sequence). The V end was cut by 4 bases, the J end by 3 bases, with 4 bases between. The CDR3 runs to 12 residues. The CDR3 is CASSTHYNEQFF. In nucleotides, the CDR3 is TGTGCCAGTAGTACCCACTACAATGAGCAGTTCTTC.

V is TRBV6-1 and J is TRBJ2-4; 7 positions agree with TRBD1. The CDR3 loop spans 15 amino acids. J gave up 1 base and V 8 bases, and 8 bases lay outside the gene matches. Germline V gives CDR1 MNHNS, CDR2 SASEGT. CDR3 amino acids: CASRQGVVAKNIQYF. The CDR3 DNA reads TGTGCCAGCCGACAGGGAGTTGTCGCCAAAAACATTCAGTACTTC.

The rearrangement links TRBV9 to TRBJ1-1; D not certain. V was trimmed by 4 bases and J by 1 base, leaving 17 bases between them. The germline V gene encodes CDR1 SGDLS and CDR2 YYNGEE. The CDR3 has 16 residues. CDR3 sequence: CASSPKGIRGNTEAFF. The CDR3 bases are TGTGCCAGCAGCCCAAAGGGAATTCGGGGGAACACTGAAGCTTTCTTT.

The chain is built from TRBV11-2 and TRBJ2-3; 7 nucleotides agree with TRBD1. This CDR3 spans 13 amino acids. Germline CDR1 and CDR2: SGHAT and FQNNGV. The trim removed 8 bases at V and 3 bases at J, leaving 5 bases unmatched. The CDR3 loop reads CASAQGVTDTQYF. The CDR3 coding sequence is TGTGCCAGCGCGCAGGGGGTAACAGATACGCAGTATTTT.

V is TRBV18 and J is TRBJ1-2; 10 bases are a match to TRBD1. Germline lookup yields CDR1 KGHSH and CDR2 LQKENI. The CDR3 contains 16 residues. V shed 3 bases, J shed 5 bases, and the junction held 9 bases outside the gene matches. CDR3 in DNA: TGTGCCAGCTCACCCCAATCGACAGGGGGCGGATATGGCTACACCTTC. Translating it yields CASSPQSTGGGYGYTF.

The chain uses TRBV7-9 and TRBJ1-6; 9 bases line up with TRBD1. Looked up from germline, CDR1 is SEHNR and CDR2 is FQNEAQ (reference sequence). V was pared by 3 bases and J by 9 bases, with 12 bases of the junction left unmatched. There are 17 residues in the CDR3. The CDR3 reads CASSLRRPGQGPSPLHF. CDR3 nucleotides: TGTGCCAGCAGCTTGAGGAGGCCGGGACAGGGACCTTCACCCCTCCACTTT.

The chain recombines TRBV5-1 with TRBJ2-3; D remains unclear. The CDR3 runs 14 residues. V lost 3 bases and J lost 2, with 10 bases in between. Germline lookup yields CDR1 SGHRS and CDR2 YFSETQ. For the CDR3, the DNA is TGCGCCAGCAGCTCCCTTTCGACCACAGATACGCAGTATTTT. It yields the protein CASSSLSTTDTQYF.